This TCR beta chain was captured in a study of T cell changes during pregnancy in multiple sclerosis. Generated by immunoSEQ multiplex PCR, the TCRdb table keeps only in-frame clones and is missing some. The repertoire includes tens of thousands of clones, approximately 89% of them detected once, and under 0.95% sits in the top ten. This clone occurred once. The source is a female donor with multiple sclerosis, enrolled in a pregnancy study. The sample here was peripheral blood, taken before pregnancy.

This CDR3 reads CASSPGLAGLNEQFF. The CDR3, as DNA: TGTGCCAGCAGCCCCGGACTAGCGGGACTCAATGAGCAGTTCTTC. The rearrangement uses TRBV7-8 and TRBJ2-1; 12 bases agree with TRBD2. The CDR3 covers 15 residues. Germline V gene data show CDR1 as SGHVS and CDR2 as FQNEAQ. V gave up 5 bases and J gave up 6 bases; unmatched junction bases: 5.